The next 28 T cell receptor beta chains were all read from a single sample in a study of shared clonotypes between healthy human individuals. Only CD45RO-negative cells positively selected for CCR7 counted as naive CD8 cells, so terminally differentiated effector memory CD45RA+ cells were excluded. TCRdb's table, derived via immunoSEQ multiplex PCR, lists solely in-frame clones and lacks some. The sample shows nearly 2 million clones, roughly 95% of them seen only once. Material for sequencing was naive CD8+ T cells sorted from blood. These receptors all stem from a young man in good health.

The chain joins TRBV10-3 to TRBJ2-3; TRBD1 aligns across 9 bases. The CDR3 is made up of 17 amino acids. V was clipped by 2 bases and J by 4 bases; unmatched bases: 10. From germline, CDR1 is ENHRY and CDR2 SYGVKD. The CDR3 nucleotides are TGTGCCATCAGTGAGCCGGGACAGGGTATGTTCCCAGATACGCAGTATTTT. The encoded protein is CAISEPGQGMFPDTQYF.

This chain joins TRBV7-9 and TRBJ2-7, with a tentative D call TRBD1 (5 bases). CDR1 SEHNR and CDR2 FQNEAQ come from the germline V gene (reference sequence). The V end lost 7 bases, the J end lost 5 bases, and 15 bases lay between the germline ends. The CDR3 length is 13 residues. The CDR3: CASTFSPRDEQYF. The CDR3 DNA sequence: TGTGCCAGCACATTTTCTCCCAGGGACGAGCAGTACTTC.

J is TRBJ1-3 and V is TRBV28, with D unresolved. This CDR3 is 16 amino acids long. Germline values: CDR1 MDHEN, CDR2 SYDVKM. Trimming left V 2 bases short and J 0 bases short, with 11 bases between. This chain's CDR3 is CASSLGYESSGNTIYF. DNA of the CDR3: TGTGCCAGCAGTTTAGGATACGAGAGCTCTGGAAACACCATATATTTT.

The chain uses TRBV2 and TRBJ2-1, with 9 bases lining up with TRBD1. CDR1 and CDR2 (germline): SNHLY, FYNNEI. This CDR3 comprises 13 residues. The trim removed 11 bases at V and 6 bases at J, leaving 8 bases unmatched. The CDR3 loop is CAGQTGGSNEQFF. The DNA for the CDR3 is TGTGCCGGGCAGACAGGGGGATCCAATGAGCAGTTCTTC.

CDR3 residues: CASDRGQGEQFF. CDR3 bases: TGTGCCAGCGATCGTGGGCAAGGAGAGCAGTTCTTC. This rearrangement joins TRBV5-4 to TRBJ2-1; D not certain. The V gene's germline CDR1 is SGHNT and CDR2 YYREEE (reference sequence). V was pared by 7 bases and J by 10 bases, with 15 bases between. This CDR3 has 12 amino acids.

Written as DNA, the CDR3 is TGTGCCAGCAGTGAACCGGGACTCGATACGCAGTATTTT. Its protein product is CASSEPGLDTQYF. The V call is TRBV6-1, the J call TRBJ2-3, with a weak D call TRBD2 (6 bases). The CDR3 length is 13 residues. Trimming shortened V by 2 bases and J by 6 bases, and 9 bases separated the two germline ends. Looked up from germline, CDR1 is MNHNS and CDR2 is SASEGT.

The J gene is TRBJ1-1, the V gene TRBV6-5; possible D gene TRBD1, 5 bases. The germline V gene encodes CDR1 MNHEY and CDR2 SVGAGI. Trimming removed 5 bases from V and 8 bases from J, with 15 bases in between. This CDR3 is 13 amino acids long. The CDR3 is CASSGGERGEAFF. CDR3 coding DNA: TGTGCCAGCAGTGGAGGGGAGCGAGGAGAAGCTTTCTTT.

The chain is built from TRBV7-3 and TRBJ2-3, with 10 bases lining up with TRBD2. This CDR3 has 15 amino acids. The V segment lost 5 bases and the J segment 7 bases; nucleotides outside the gene matches: 9. Germline CDR1 is SGHTA and CDR2 is FQGTGA. Here the CDR3 reads CASSQLAGGLNTQYF. As DNA, the CDR3 is TGTGCCAGCAGCCAATTAGCGGGGGGCCTGAATACGCAGTATTTT.

V and J are TRBV5-1 and TRBJ2-1, with D possibly being TRBD2 (6 bases). Looked up from germline, CDR1 is SGHRS and CDR2 is YFSETQ. The CDR3 has 15 residues. V gave up 0 bases and J gave up 5 bases, with 12 bases separating them. The DNA for the CDR3 is TGCGCCAGCAGCTTGGGGAGGGGTGGGCACAATGAGCAGTTCTTC. Protein sequence: CASSLGRGGHNEQFF.

CDR3 bases: TGTGCCAGCAGCGACGGACTAGCGAGCTACGAGCAGTACTTC. It specifies CASSDGLASYEQYF. V and J are TRBV5-4 and TRBJ2-7, with TRBD2 matching 9 bases. With 4 bases clipped from V and 3 bases from J, the junction kept 5 bases outside the gene matches. Per the germline V gene, CDR1 is SGHNT and CDR2 is YYREEE (reference sequence). This CDR3 is 14 amino acids long.

This sequence joins TRBV7-2 and TRBJ1-1; D perhaps matches TRBD1 (6 bases). The germline V gene has CDR1 SGHTA and CDR2 FQGNSA. The CDR3 has 16 amino acids. V was cut by 1 base and J by 4 bases, with 16 bases left in between. CDR3 loop: CASSLVGDGGGTEAFF. DNA of the CDR3: TGTGCCAGCAGCTTAGTTGGTGATGGGGGCGGCACTGAAGCTTTCTTT. The full variable domain, its missing parts supplied by reference TRBV7-2 and TRBJ1-1, is GAGVSQSPSNKVTEKGKDVELRCDPISGHTALYWYRQSLGQGLEFLIYFQGNSAPDKSGLPSDRFSAERTGGSVSTLTIQRTQQEDSAVYLCASSLVGDGGGTEAFFGQGTRLTVV.

The chain joins TRBV28 to TRBJ2-1; D is perhaps TRBD1 (5 bases). Germline lookup yields CDR1 MDHEN and CDR2 SYDVKM. The ends were cut back, 1 base at V and 4 bases at J, with 11 bases in the middle. The CDR3 covers 15 residues. DNA for the CDR3: TGTGCCAGCAGTTTATCCCAAGACAGTTACAATGAGCAGTTCTTC. It codes for CASSLSQDSYNEQFF.

Worth noting for this clone: Other DNA variants within this sample encode the same CDR3. The chain couples TRBV5-6 to TRBJ2-7; tentative D call: TRBD1 (5 bases). The germline CDR1 and CDR2 sequences are SGHDT and YYEEEE. The CDR3 has 12 residues. Trimming stripped 0 bases from V and 7 bases from J, with 8 bases between. CDR3 residues: CASSLGSGEQYF. The CDR3, as DNA: TGTGCCAGCAGCTTGGGATCAGGGGAGCAGTACTTC.

The rearrangement links TRBV10-1 to TRBJ2-7; a weak D match, TRBD2 (6 bases). The CDR3 sequence is 12 residues long. Per the germline V gene, CDR1 is WNHNN and CDR2 is SYGVQD (reference sequence). V was shortened by 8 bases and J by 2 bases, with 10 bases between the two germline ends. This chain's CDR3 is CASSRDPYEQYF. In DNA, the CDR3 is TGCGCCAGCTCGCGGGATCCCTACGAGCAGTACTTC.

The rearrangement joins TRBV2 to TRBJ1-2; D may be TRBD1 (6 bases). This CDR3 region has 14 residues. Germline CDR1 is SNHLY and CDR2 is FYNNEI. The V end was cut by 6 bases, the J end by 6 bases, with 17 bases between. The chain's CDR3 is CASSPLRQGHGYTF. In nucleotides, the CDR3 is TGTGCCAGCAGCCCTCTGAGGCAGGGGCATGGCTACACCTTC.

On this clone itself: Other DNA sequences in the sample encode the same CDR3. V usage is TRBV4-3 and J usage is TRBJ2-7; D is unclear. The CDR3 has 13 amino acids. Per the germline V gene, CDR1 is LGHNA and CDR2 is YSLEER. V was trimmed by 1 base and J by 4 bases, leaving 8 bases between them. The CDR3 is CASSQVLGYEQYF. The CDR3, as DNA: TGCGCCAGCAGCCAAGTCCTGGGTTACGAGCAGTACTTC.

This clone was recorded once. The gene calls are TRBV7-9 and TRBJ1-1; D ambiguous. Germline V gene lookup returns CDR1 SEHNR and CDR2 FQNEAQ (reference sequence). This CDR3 is 14 amino acids long. Trimming removed 1 base from V and 8 bases from J, with 14 bases in between. The chain's CDR3 is CASSLDLPAEEAFF. The CDR3 DNA sequence: TGTGCCAGCAGCTTAGACCTCCCAGCGGAGGAAGCTTTCTTT.

This sequence joins TRBV28 and TRBJ2-2; a weak D match, TRBD1 (5 bases). The CDR3 length is 12 residues. Trimming shortened V by 8 bases and J by 6 bases, and 10 bases separated the two germline ends. Germline loops: CDR1 MDHEN, CDR2 SYDVKM. CDR3 loop: CASCRVPGELFF. The CDR3 coding sequence is TGTGCCAGCTGCAGGGTCCCCGGGGAGCTGTTTTTT. Full variable domain (outside the CDR3, taken from reference TRBV28 and TRBJ2-2): DVKVTQSSRYLVKRTGEKVFLECVQDMDHENMFWYRQDPGLGLRLIYFSYDVKMKEKGDIPEGYSVSREKKERFSLILESASTNQTSMYLCASCRVPGELFFGEGSRLTVL.

The chain uses TRBV6-1 and TRBJ1-1; D perhaps matches TRBD1 (5 bases). CDR1 and CDR2 from the germline V gene are MNHNS and SASEGT. V was clipped by 3 bases and J by 8 bases, with 16 bases between them. The CDR3 consists of 14 residues. The CDR3 sequence is CASSDLPGGNEAFF. The CDR3 nucleotides are TGTGCCAGCAGTGACCTTCCGGGGGGAAACGAAGCTTTCTTT.

J is TRBJ2-1 and V is TRBV5-1, with D perhaps matching TRBD1 (6 bases). The germline V gene encodes CDR1 SGHRS and CDR2 YFSETQ. V shed 3 bases and J shed 7 bases, with 17 bases lying between them. CDR3 length equals 15 residues. The DNA of the CDR3 is TGCGCCAGCAGCTCGACAGAGCCTAGGGGGAATGAGCAGTTCTTC. Its protein product is CASSSTEPRGNEQFF.

This chain's CDR3 is CASGTSGMKTQYF. The DNA of the CDR3 is TGTGCCAGCGGGACTAGCGGGATGAAGACCCAGTACTTC. This chain connects TRBV27 to TRBJ2-5, with 13 bases fitting TRBD2. Trimming at V came to 8 bases and at J to 6 bases, leaving 3 bases not matched to a gene. Per the germline V gene, CDR1 is MNHEY and CDR2 is SMNVEV (reference sequence). This CDR3 spans 13 amino acids.

The rearrangement links TRBV5-1 to TRBJ2-5, with 11 bases aligning to TRBD2. The germline gives CDR1 SGHRS, CDR2 YFSETQ. Germline trimming cut 0 bases from V and 5 bases from J; bases unmatched to any gene: 3. The CDR3 has 15 amino acids. CDR3 in amino acids: CASSLASGGYETQYF. DNA for the CDR3: TGCGCCAGCAGCTTGGCTAGCGGGGGGTATGAGACCCAGTACTTC.

The rearrangement joins TRBV19 to TRBJ1-6; weak D call: TRBD1 (5 bases). The germline V and J ends were trimmed by 4 bases and 2 bases, with 18 bases remaining between them. Per germline, CDR1 LNHDA and CDR2 SQIVND (reference sequence). CDR3 length equals 18 residues. Here the CDR3 reads CASSTRESRVTYNSPLHF. In DNA form, the CDR3 reads TGTGCCAGTAGTACGAGAGAGAGCAGGGTGACCTATAATTCACCCCTCCACTTT. The variable domain in full, completed from reference TRBV19 and TRBJ1-6, reads DGGITQSPKYLFRKEGQNVTLSCEQNLNHDAMYWYRQDPGQGLRLIYYSQIVNDFQKGDIAEGYSVSREKKESFPLTVTSAQKNPTAFYLCASSTRESRVTYNSPLHFGNGTRLTVT.

On this clone itself: Other DNA variants within this sample encode the same CDR3. V and J are TRBV4-1 and TRBJ2-7, with 7 bases lining up with TRBD2. CDR3 length: 13 amino acids. The germline gives CDR1 MGHRA, CDR2 YSYEKL. The J segment lost 2 bases and the V segment lost 3 bases, leaving 1 base of the junction unmatched. The CDR3 nucleotides read TGCGCCAGCAGCCAGGGGGGGGCCTACGAGCAGTACTTC. It encodes CASSQGGAYEQYF.

The J gene is TRBJ2-2, the V gene TRBV19; 9 positions agree with TRBD1. CDR1 and CDR2 from the germline V gene are LNHDA and SQIVND (reference sequence). The CDR3 has 15 amino acids. V was clipped by 5 bases and J by 5 bases; unmatched bases: 6. CDR3 sequence (DNA): TGTGCCAGTAGTCCGGGACAGGGTAGGACCGGGGAGCTGTTTTTT. It translates to CASSPGQGRTGELFF.

This chain uses TRBV2 with TRBJ2-5; unclear D gene. The ends were cut back, 6 bases at V and 1 base at J, with 9 bases in the middle. The CDR3 covers 13 residues. Per the germline V gene, CDR1 is SNHLY and CDR2 is FYNNEI. CDR3 DNA sequence: TGTGCCAGCAGCGATCAGCCCCAAGAGACCCAGTACTTC. Protein sequence: CASSDQPQETQYF.

The V and J genes are TRBV19 and TRBJ2-1; TRBD2 matches 11 bases. Unmatched junction bases numbered 6, after V lost 4 bases and J lost 4 bases. Germline V gene lookup returns CDR1 LNHDA and CDR2 SQIVND (reference sequence). The CDR3 covers 16 residues. This chain's CDR3 is CASSTLAGAPYNEQFF. In nucleotides, the CDR3 is TGTGCCAGTAGTACACTAGCGGGAGCCCCTTACAATGAGCAGTTCTTC.

A note on this clone: Additional DNA sequences in this sample encode the identical CDR3. This chain uses TRBV27 with TRBJ2-7, with TRBD1 matching 7 bases. V shed 2 bases, J shed 2 bases, and the junction held 0 bases outside the gene matches. The V gene's germline CDR1 is MNHEY and CDR2 SMNVEV (reference sequence). The CDR3 is made up of 13 amino acids. The CDR3 bases are TGTGCCAGCAGTTTAGACAGGGCCTACGAGCAGTACTTC. As protein: CASSLDRAYEQYF.